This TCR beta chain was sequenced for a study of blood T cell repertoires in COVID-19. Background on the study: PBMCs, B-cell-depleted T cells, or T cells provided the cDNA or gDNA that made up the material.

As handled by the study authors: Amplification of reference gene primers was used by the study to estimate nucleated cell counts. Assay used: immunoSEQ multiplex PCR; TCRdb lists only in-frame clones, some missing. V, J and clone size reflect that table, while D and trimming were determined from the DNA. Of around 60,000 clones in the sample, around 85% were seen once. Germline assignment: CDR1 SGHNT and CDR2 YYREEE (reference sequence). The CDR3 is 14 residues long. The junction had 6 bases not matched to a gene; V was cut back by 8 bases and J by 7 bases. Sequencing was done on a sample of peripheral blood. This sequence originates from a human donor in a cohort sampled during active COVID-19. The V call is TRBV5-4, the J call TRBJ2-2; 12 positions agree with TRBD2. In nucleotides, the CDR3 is TGTGCCAGTCGGACTAGCGGGAAGGTCGGGGAGCTGTTTTTT. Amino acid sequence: CASRTSGKVGELFF.